The rows below give T cell receptor beta chains drawn from one sample of a study of shared clonotypes between healthy human individuals. TCRdb's copy holds only in-frame clones and misses some; the assay was immunoSEQ multiplex PCR. The table shows 1.5 million to 2.5 million clones, with approximately 94% occurring only once. Source material: naive CD8+ T cells sorted from blood. These receptors all come from a man aged 18-30 years in good health. Each CDR3 is given with its conserved first and last residue. A D gene is named only where the DNA matches it firmly. Size is omitted from some rows. Given values are once, few, many or a class for expanded clones.

d_gene: TRBD1; v_gene: TRBV27; abundance: .; j_gene: TRBJ1-2; CDR3nt: TGTGCCAGCAGTTTAAGTCAGGGGGCGATCGACTACACCTTC; CDR3aa: CASSLSQGAIDYTF
d_gene: .; v_gene: TRBV10-1; abundance: .; j_gene: TRBJ1-1; CDR3nt: TGCGCCAGCAGCCAGGGGCCGAACACTGAAGCTTTCTTT; CDR3aa: CASSQGPNTEAFF
d_gene: TRBD1; v_gene: TRBV27; abundance: .; j_gene: TRBJ2-2; CDR3nt: TGTGCCAGCTCGACAGGGTTTCGTGGGGAGCTGTTTTTT; CDR3aa: CASSTGFRGELFF
d_gene: TRBD1; v_gene: TRBV5-1; abundance: .; j_gene: TRBJ2-7; CDR3nt: TGCGCCAGCAGCTGGGGGACAGGTTCCTACGAGCAGTACTTC; CDR3aa: CASSWGTGSYEQYF
d_gene: .; v_gene: TRBV7-6; abundance: once; j_gene: TRBJ1-4; CDR3nt: TGTGCCAGCAGCTTAGAATTAATGGATGAAAAACTGTTTTTT; CDR3aa: CASSLELMDEKLFF
d_gene: TRBD1; v_gene: TRBV30; abundance: .; j_gene: TRBJ2-7; CDR3nt: TGTGCCTGGAGGGACAGGGGCTGGGGCGAGCAGTACTTC; CDR3aa: CAWRDRGWGEQYF
d_gene: .; v_gene: TRBV10-3; abundance: .; j_gene: TRBJ2-3; CDR3nt: TGTGCCATCAGTGGAGGGTTGTTAGGTACAGATACGCAGTATTTT; CDR3aa: CAISGGLLGTDTQYF
d_gene: TRBD2; v_gene: TRBV6-6; abundance: once; j_gene: TRBJ2-3; CDR3nt: TGTGCCAGCAACCTCAGCGGGGGGGCTGGAGATACGCAGTATTTT; CDR3aa: CASNLSGGAGDTQYF
d_gene: .; v_gene: TRBV9; abundance: .; j_gene: TRBJ2-4; CDR3nt: TGTGCCAGCACCCCAGGGGGGGGCGCTGGGATTCAGTACTTC; CDR3aa: CASTPGGGAGIQYF
d_gene: TRBD1; v_gene: TRBV29-1; abundance: .; j_gene: TRBJ2-7; CDR3nt: TGCAGCGTTGTGCTTGGGACAGGGGTTTGGGAGCAGTACTTC; CDR3aa: CSVVLGTGVWEQYF
d_gene: .; v_gene: TRBV6-1; abundance: once; j_gene: TRBJ2-7; CDR3nt: TGTGCCATCATTTGGGCAGGGTGGGCCTACGAGCAGTACTTC; CDR3aa: CAIIWAGWAYEQYF
d_gene: .; v_gene: TRBV6-5; abundance: .; j_gene: TRBJ1-1; CDR3nt: TGTGCCAGCAGTTACTCGGCAGTCAACACTGAAGCTTTCTTT; CDR3aa: CASSYSAVNTEAFF
d_gene: .; v_gene: TRBV7-2; abundance: .; j_gene: TRBJ2-5; CDR3nt: TGTGCCAGCAGCTTGGATAGTCAAGGGGTAGGAGAGACCCAGTACTTC; CDR3aa: CASSLDSQGVGETQYF
d_gene: .; v_gene: TRBV7-9; abundance: .; j_gene: TRBJ2-2; CDR3nt: TGTGCCAGCAGCTTTAACCGGGGGACCGGGGAGCTGTTTTTT; CDR3aa: CASSFNRGTGELFF
d_gene: TRBD1; v_gene: TRBV19; abundance: once; j_gene: TRBJ2-7; CDR3nt: TGTGCCAGTAGTTTGGGGACAGGGGGCTACGAGCAGTACTTC; CDR3aa: CASSLGTGGYEQYF
d_gene: .; v_gene: TRBV21-1; abundance: .; j_gene: TRBJ2-7; CDR3nt: TGTGCCAGCAGCAAAGCTGAGGGGACTAGCGGAGAACACTACGAGCAGTACTTC; CDR3aa: CASSKAEGTSGEHYEQYF
d_gene: TRBD1; v_gene: TRBV4-1; abundance: .; j_gene: TRBJ1-6; CDR3nt: TGCGCCAGCAGCCAAGGAGGGACAGGGGAGAATTCACCCCTCCACTTT; CDR3aa: CASSQGGTGENSPLHF
d_gene: .; v_gene: TRBV18; abundance: .; j_gene: TRBJ1-1; CDR3nt: TGTGCCAGCTCACCACCGAGGCAGGGGAAGAACACTGAAGCTTTCTTT; CDR3aa: CASSPPRQGKNTEAFF
d_gene: .; v_gene: TRBV11-2; abundance: .; j_gene: TRBJ2-7; CDR3nt: TGTGCCAGCAGCTTAGGGCAGAGCTACGAGCAGTACTTC; CDR3aa: CASSLGQSYEQYF
d_gene: .; v_gene: TRBV7-9; abundance: .; j_gene: TRBJ1-4; CDR3nt: TGTGCCAGCAGCTTAGCGCTGGCAGATACTAATGAAAAACTGTTTTTT; CDR3aa: CASSLALADTNEKLFF
d_gene: TRBD2; v_gene: TRBV28; abundance: .; j_gene: TRBJ2-3; CDR3nt: TGTGCCAGCAGCTCATTGGGACTAGCGGATACGCAGTATTTT; CDR3aa: CASSSLGLADTQYF
d_gene: TRBD2; v_gene: TRBV18; abundance: .; j_gene: TRBJ2-3; CDR3nt: TGTGCCAGCTCACCCCTAAAACAGAGCGGGAGGGCCCCAGATACGCAGTATTTT; CDR3aa: CASSPLKQSGRAPDTQYF
d_gene: .; v_gene: TRBV4-1; abundance: .; j_gene: TRBJ1-2; CDR3nt: TGCGCCAGCAGCCAAGAAGAGCTTTCTTACTATGGCTACACCTTC; CDR3aa: CASSQEELSYYGYTF
d_gene: .; v_gene: TRBV28; abundance: .; j_gene: TRBJ1-4; CDR3nt: TGTGCCAGCAGTAGTTCAGGGCATGAGAATGAAAAACTGTTTTTT; CDR3aa: CASSSSGHENEKLFF
d_gene: .; v_gene: TRBV7-8; abundance: once; j_gene: TRBJ2-3; CDR3nt: TGTGCCAGCAGCTTACTGACAGAAGCAGATACGCAGTATTTT; CDR3aa: CASSLLTEADTQYF
d_gene: .; v_gene: TRBV11-3; abundance: .; j_gene: TRBJ2-3; CDR3nt: TGTGCCAGCAGCTTATCCTTCACAGATACGCAGTATTTT; CDR3aa: CASSLSFTDTQYF
d_gene: .; v_gene: TRBV6-1; abundance: .; j_gene: TRBJ1-4; CDR3nt: TGTGCCAGCAGTGAAGACGATGGGTTTAATGAAAAACTGTTTTTT; CDR3aa: CASSEDDGFNEKLFF
d_gene: TRBD2; v_gene: TRBV5-4; abundance: .; j_gene: TRBJ2-5; CDR3nt: TGTGCCAGCAGCCCACCTGCCTCTGGACTAGCGGGGCCAGGGGCCCAGTACTTC; CDR3aa: CASSPPASGLAGPGAQYF
d_gene: TRBD1; v_gene: TRBV27; abundance: .; j_gene: TRBJ2-7; CDR3nt: TGTGCCAGCGCATTCCTTCCGCCCGGGACAGTTACCTACGAGCAGTACTTC; CDR3aa: CASAFLPPGTVTYEQYF
d_gene: .; v_gene: TRBV29-1; abundance: .; j_gene: TRBJ1-2; CDR3nt: TGCAGCGTTGAAGATCGGGTGGATTGGAACTATGGCTACACCTTC; CDR3aa: CSVEDRVDWNYGYTF
d_gene: TRBD2; v_gene: TRBV10-2; abundance: .; j_gene: TRBJ2-7; CDR3nt: TGCGCCAGCAGTGAGTGGACTAGCGTGTCGGGCGAGCAGTACTTC; CDR3aa: CASSEWTSVSGEQYF
d_gene: TRBD1; v_gene: TRBV5-1; abundance: .; j_gene: TRBJ2-5; CDR3nt: TGCGCCAGCAGCTTAGGGACAGGGGAGACCCAGTACTTC; CDR3aa: CASSLGTGETQYF
d_gene: .; v_gene: TRBV7-9; abundance: .; j_gene: TRBJ1-5; CDR3nt: TGTGCCAGCAGCCGAGGGGCCGGGGGCAATCAGCCCCAGCATTTT; CDR3aa: CASSRGAGGNQPQHF
d_gene: TRBD2; v_gene: TRBV10-2; abundance: .; j_gene: TRBJ2-1; CDR3nt: TGCGCCAGCAGGGACCTCGGGAGGCTTAAACCCTACAATGAGCAGTTCTTC; CDR3aa: CASRDLGRLKPYNEQFF
d_gene: .; v_gene: TRBV29-1; abundance: .; j_gene: TRBJ2-2; CDR3nt: TGCAGCGTTGAAGACTCGGCCGGGGAGCTGTTTTTT; CDR3aa: CSVEDSAGELFF
d_gene: .; v_gene: TRBV4-3; abundance: .; j_gene: TRBJ1-5; CDR3nt: TGCGCCAGCAGCCAAGATTGGGCCAGCAATCAGCCCCAGCATTTT; CDR3aa: CASSQDWASNQPQHF
d_gene: TRBD2; v_gene: TRBV4-1; abundance: .; j_gene: TRBJ2-5; CDR3nt: TGCGCCAGCAGCCAAGAAATTGTGGCTAGCGGGAGAGAGACCCAGTACTTC; CDR3aa: CASSQEIVASGRETQYF
d_gene: .; v_gene: TRBV5-6; abundance: .; j_gene: TRBJ2-7; CDR3nt: TGTGCCAGCAGCCACGGAGGGCTAGCTGCCGAGCAGTACTTC; CDR3aa: CASSHGGLAAEQYF
d_gene: .; v_gene: TRBV5-6; abundance: .; j_gene: TRBJ2-7; CDR3nt: TGTGCCAGCAGCTTTGGGACAACGTCATACGAGCAGTACTTC; CDR3aa: CASSFGTTSYEQYF